Shown below are 9 T cell receptor beta chains from a single sample sequenced in a study of identical twins. TCRdb recomputed calls from the 5' RACE reads with MiXCR, one row per CDR3 protein. Among 690,000 or so distinct CDR3 sequences listed, approximately 9% were seen once. The same data also went into a second study, on yellow fever vaccine responses in identical twins.

Sample: PBMCs. These receptors were taken from a woman under 30 in good health.

This chain joins TRBV6-1 and TRBJ2-1; D is perhaps TRBD2 (6 bases). Per germline, CDR1 MNHNS and CDR2 SASEGT. The V end lost 6 bases, the J end lost 9 bases, and 12 bases lay between the germline ends. This CDR3 comprises 12 residues. The CDR3 is CASRAGMPEQFF. The CDR3 DNA follows: TGTGCCAGCAGGGCGGGGATGCCTGAGCAGTTCTTC.

The chain joins TRBV3-1 to TRBJ2-1; D might be TRBD2 (5 bases). Germline V gene data show CDR1 as LGHDT and CDR2 as YNNKEL (reference sequence). The length of the CDR3 is 15 residues. Trimming shortened V by 1 base and J by 4 bases, and 11 bases separated the two germline ends. The CDR3, as DNA: TGTGCCAGCAGCCAAGCTAGCAGACAATACAATGAGCAGTTCTTC. Translated, it gives CASSQASRQYNEQFF.

Ten or more counts support this clonotype. This rearrangement joins TRBV24-1 to TRBJ2-7; 9 bases map to TRBD2. Germline-derived CDR1 and CDR2 are KGHDR and SFDVKD. Losses at the gene ends were 5 bases for V and 1 base for J; bases not matched to a gene: 8. The CDR3 sequence is 16 residues long. DNA for the CDR3: TGTGCCACCAGTGTGGCTAGCGGGACACCATCCTACGAGCAGTACTTC. Amino acid sequence: CATSVASGTPSYEQYF.

This clonotype has just a few counts. V gene TRBV20-1 combines with J gene TRBJ2-5; TRBD1 matches 9 bases. Per germline, CDR1 DFQATT and CDR2 SNEGSKA (reference sequence). V lost 0 bases to trimming and J lost 3 bases; unmatched junction nucleotides: 5. CDR3 length: 15 residues. The CDR3 loop reads CSARDLRDREETQYF. CDR3 sequence (DNA): TGCAGTGCTAGAGACCTACGGGACAGGGAAGAGACCCAGTACTTC.

This clonotype was found a few times. The chain carries TRBV5-1 and TRBJ2-5; 9 nucleotides agree with TRBD2. Germline V gene sequence: CDR1 SGHRS, CDR2 YFSETQ. Trimming cost V 6 bases and J 1 base; bases outside gene matches: 13. The CDR3 spans 17 residues. The CDR3 nucleotides read TGCGCCAGCAACAAGGGTAGCGGGGGCCCTACCCAAGAGACCCAGTACTTC. Protein product: CASNKGSGGPTQETQYF.

This clonotype came up a few times. The V call is TRBV2, the J call TRBJ1-1, with D maybe TRBD1 (5 bases). CDR3 length: 13 residues. Trimming took 6 bases from V and 10 from J, leaving 18 bases between them. CDR1 and CDR2 (germline): SNHLY, FYNNEI. The CDR3 nucleotides read TGTGCCAGCAGCATTCAGGGATCAGGCGGAGCTTTCTTT. Amino acid sequence: CASSIQGSGGAFF.

The chain couples TRBV6-2 or TRBV6-3 to TRBJ2-2; 9 nucleotides align to TRBD2. Germline-derived CDR1 and CDR2 are MNHEY and SVGEGT. This CDR3 is 14 amino acids long. The junction had 5 bases not matched to a gene; V was cut back by 5 bases and J by 7 bases. In nucleotides, the CDR3 is TGTGCCAGCAGTCAACTAGCGGGCCTCGGGGAGCTGTTTTTT. Residues: CASSQLAGLGELFF.

A word on this clonotype: This may be a read error, as it is one base from a much larger clone. The conserved closing phenylalanine or tryptophan is absent in this CDR3, likely reflecting a read error. This chain joins TRBV12-3 or TRBV12-4 and TRBJ1-6; TRBD1 might be the D (6 bases). V gave up 5 bases and J gave up 4 bases, with 12 bases separating them. The CDR3 length is 15 residues. CDR3 protein: CASSPTGLYNSPLHV. The CDR3 nucleotides read TGTGCCAGCAGTCCAACAGGGCTTTATAATTCACCCCTCCACGTT.

The chain carries TRBV11-2 and TRBJ2-1; D remains ambiguous. The CDR3 is 15 amino acids. The ends were cut back, 3 bases at V and 4 bases at J, with 13 bases in the middle. Looked up from germline, CDR1 is SGHAT and CDR2 is FQNNGV. CDR3 nucleotides: TGTGCCAGCAGCTTGGGCCAATCTACGTACAATGAGCAGTTCTTC. Its protein product is CASSLGQSTYNEQFF.